A single sample is the source of the 11 T cell receptor beta chains below, sequenced in a study of T-cell reconstitution after alpha-beta-depleted transplantation in children. Preparation of the TCRbeta library involved a method that used unique molecular identifiers. One entry per CDR3 protein results from TCRdb running MiXCR on the PCR reads. The sample comprises 300,000 to 350,000 distinct CDR3 sequences, around 15% of which are singletons, and 35% to 50% rests with the top ten. This specimen was PBMCs, mostly from graft donor cells, taken 360 days after TCRalphabeta/CD19-depleted stem cell transplant. These receptors were collected from a male patient between 2 and 15 years old who had a stem cell transplant for acute lymphoblastic leukemia, so the T cells may come from the graft donor.

V and J are TRBV9 and TRBJ2-5, with 12 bases identical to TRBD2. The length of the CDR3 is 16 residues. The germline V gene has CDR1 SGDLS and CDR2 YYNGEE. V was pared by 1 base and J by 2 bases, with 3 bases of the junction left unmatched. The CDR3 DNA is TGTGCCAGCAGCGTACGGCTAGCGGGAGGGCAAGAGACCCAGTACTTC. The encoded protein is CASSVRLAGGQETQYF.

This clonotype was found a few times. The CDR3 DNA reads as TGCAGTGCTTCCCTGGCTAGCGGGAGAATTGACAATGAGCAGTTCTTC. The encoded protein is CSASLASGRIDNEQFF. The chain couples TRBV20-1 to TRBJ2-1; 10 bases are a match to TRBD2. Looked up from germline, CDR1 is DFQATT and CDR2 is SNEGSKA (reference sequence). With V trimmed by 5 bases and J by 5 bases, 12 bases remained unmatched. The CDR3 is 16 amino acids.

Only a few counts were recorded for this clonotype. This rearrangement joins TRBV15 to TRBJ2-7; the D is unclear. Trimming took off 1 base at V and 3 bases at J, with 7 bases between the two ends. This CDR3 region has 13 residues. The germline V gene encodes CDR1 LNHNV and CDR2 YYDKDF (reference sequence). CDR3 in amino acids: CATSRGRLYEQYF. In DNA form, the CDR3 reads TGTGCCACCAGCAGAGGACGGCTCTACGAGCAGTACTTC.

This clonotype was seen repeatedly, ten times or more. The rearrangement uses TRBV28 and TRBJ1-1, with D possibly being TRBD1 (6 bases). The CDR3 spans 12 residues. CDR1 and CDR2 (germline): MDHEN, SYDVKM. V lost 2 bases and J lost 5, with 6 bases in between. CDR3 nucleotide sequence: TGTGCCAGCAGTTTAAGGGGGACTGAAGCTTTCTTT. It is translated as CASSLRGTEAFF. Drawing the rest from reference TRBV28 and TRBJ1-1, the complete variable domain is DVKVTQSSRYLVKRTGEKVFLECVQDMDHENMFWYRQDPGLGLRLIYFSYDVKMKEKGDIPEGYSVSREKKERFSLILESASTNQTSMYLCASSLRGTEAFFGQGTRLTVV.

This clonotype was counted only a few times. The chain joins TRBV6-2 or TRBV6-3 to TRBJ2-5; weak D call: TRBD1 (6 bases). The CDR3 sequence is 13 residues long. Germline CDR1 MNHEY, CDR2 SVGEGT. Trimming removed 5 bases at V and 5 bases at J, with 12 bases between. The CDR3 sequence: CASSRTEWETQYF. The CDR3 nucleotides are TGTGCCAGCAGTCGGACAGAATGGGAGACCCAGTACTTC.

A few counts support this clonotype. The V gene is TRBV6-5, the J gene TRBJ2-7, with D perhaps matching TRBD2 (5 bases). Between the trimmed V and J ends, which lost 0 bases and 12 bases, there was a span of 12 bases. The CDR3 consists of 12 residues. Germline V gene lookup returns CDR1 MNHEY and CDR2 SVGAGI. In DNA, the CDR3 is TGTGCCAGCAGTTACTCCCGGGGTGTGTGGTACTTC. The encoded protein is CASSYSRGVWYF.

In this sample, this clonotype turned up many times. The CDR3 sequence is CSVVFPGQINYGYTF. The CDR3 bases are TGCAGCGTTGTATTCCCTGGACAAATTAACTATGGCTACACCTTC. The chain uses TRBV29-1 and TRBJ1-2; tentatively, D is TRBD1 (5 bases). V gave up 4 bases and J gave up 1 base, with 16 bases separating them. The CDR3 has 15 amino acids. CDR1 and CDR2 from the germline V gene are SQVTM and ANQGSEA. The full variable domain, rest sourced from reference TRBV29-1 and TRBJ1-2, is SAVISQKPSRDICQRGTSLTIQCQVDSQVTMMFWYRQQPGQSLTLIATANQGSEATYESGFVIDKFPISRPNLTFSTLTVSNMSPEDSSIYLCSVVFPGQINYGYTFGSGTRLTVV.

The V gene is TRBV4-1, the J gene TRBJ2-7, with D perhaps being TRBD1 or TRBD2 (5 bases each). Germline V gene lookup returns CDR1 MGHRA and CDR2 YSYEKL. There are 15 residues in the CDR3. The V and J ends lost 4 bases and 3 bases respectively, with 16 bases between them. CDR3 nucleotides: TGCGCCAGCAGCCCTACCCTGGGACGGTACTACGAGCAGTACTTC. Translating it yields CASSPTLGRYYEQYF.

This clonotype was seen a few times. The V and J genes are TRBV12-1 and TRBJ2-1; no DNA check was done on the table's D call, TRBD2. TRBV12-1 is a pseudogene. The CDR3 runs 23 residues. Here the CDR3 reads CASSFPIGGTSGRAQSSYNEQFF. The CDR3, as DNA: TGTGCCAGCAGCTTCCCCATAGGGGGAACTAGCGGGAGGGCCCAAAGCTCCTACAATGAGCAGTTCTTC.

The genes are TRBV12-3 or TRBV12-4 and TRBJ1-5; D may be TRBD1 (6 bases). The CDR3 length is 15 residues. Trimming removed 6 bases from V and 4 bases from J, with 16 bases in between. CDR3 DNA: TGTGCCAGCAGGCAGGGGACTTTGGGAAATCAGCCCCAGCATTTT. Amino acid sequence: CASRQGTLGNQPQHF.

This clonotype was found many times. The chain couples TRBV29-1 to TRBJ2-2, with TRBD1 matching 8 bases. This CDR3 is 13 amino acids long. In germline, CDR1 is SQVTM, CDR2 ANQGSEA. The ends lost 7 bases at V and 5 bases at J; junction bases unmatched: 6. The CDR3: CSAQTGVTGELFF. The CDR3 DNA is TGCAGCGCCCAGACAGGGGTGACCGGGGAGCTGTTTTTT.